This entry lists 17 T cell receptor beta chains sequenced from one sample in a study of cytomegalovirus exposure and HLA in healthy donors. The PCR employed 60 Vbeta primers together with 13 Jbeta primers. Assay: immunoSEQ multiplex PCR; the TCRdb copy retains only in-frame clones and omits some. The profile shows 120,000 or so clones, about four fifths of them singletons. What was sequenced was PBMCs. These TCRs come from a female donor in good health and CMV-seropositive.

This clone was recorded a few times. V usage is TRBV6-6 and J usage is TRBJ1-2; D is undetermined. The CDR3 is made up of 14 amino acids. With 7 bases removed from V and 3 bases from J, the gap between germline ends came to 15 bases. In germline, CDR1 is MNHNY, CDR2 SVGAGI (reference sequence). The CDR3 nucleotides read TGTGCCAGCACCGACCCCGCGGAGCACTATGGCTACACCTTC. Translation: CASTDPAEHYGYTF.

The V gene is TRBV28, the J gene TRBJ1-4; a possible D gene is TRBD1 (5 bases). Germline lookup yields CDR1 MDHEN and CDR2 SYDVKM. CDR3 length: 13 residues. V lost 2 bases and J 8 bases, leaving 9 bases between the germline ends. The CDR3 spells CASSLGAVEKLFF. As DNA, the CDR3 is TGTGCCAGCAGTTTAGGGGCAGTAGAAAAACTGTTTTTT.

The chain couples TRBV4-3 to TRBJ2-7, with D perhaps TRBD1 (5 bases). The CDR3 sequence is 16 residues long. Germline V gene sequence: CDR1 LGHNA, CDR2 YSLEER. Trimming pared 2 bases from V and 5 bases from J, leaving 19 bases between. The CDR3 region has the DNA TGCGCCAGCAGCCAATCTCGACAGTTTACTCGGCACGAGCAGTACTTC. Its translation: CASSQSRQFTRHEQYF.

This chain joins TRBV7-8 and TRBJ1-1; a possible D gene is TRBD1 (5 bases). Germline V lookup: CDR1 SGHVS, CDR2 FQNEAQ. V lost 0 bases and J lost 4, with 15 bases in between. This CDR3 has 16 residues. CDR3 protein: CASSLALRPRGTEAFF. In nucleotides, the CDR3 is TGTGCCAGCAGCTTAGCCCTCCGGCCTAGGGGCACTGAAGCTTTCTTT.

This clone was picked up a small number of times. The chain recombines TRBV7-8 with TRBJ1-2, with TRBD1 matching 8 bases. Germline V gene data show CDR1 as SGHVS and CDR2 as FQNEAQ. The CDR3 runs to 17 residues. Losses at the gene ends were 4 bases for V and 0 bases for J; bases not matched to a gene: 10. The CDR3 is CASSSLTGASSNYGYTF. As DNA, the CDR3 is TGTGCCAGCAGCTCACTGACAGGGGCCTCCTCTAACTATGGCTACACCTTC.

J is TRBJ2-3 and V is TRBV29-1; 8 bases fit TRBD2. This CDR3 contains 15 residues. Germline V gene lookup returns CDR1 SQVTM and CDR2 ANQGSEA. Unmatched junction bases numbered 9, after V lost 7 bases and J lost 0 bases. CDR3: CSGGGAGGSTDTQYF. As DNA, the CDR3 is TGCAGCGGGGGTGGGGCGGGGGGCAGCACAGATACGCAGTATTTT.

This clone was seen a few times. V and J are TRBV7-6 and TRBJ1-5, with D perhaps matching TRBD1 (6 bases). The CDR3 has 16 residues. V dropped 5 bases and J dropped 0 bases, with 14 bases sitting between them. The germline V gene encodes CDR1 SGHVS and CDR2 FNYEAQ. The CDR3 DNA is TGTGCCAGCAGCCCGGACAGCTCATATAGCAATCAGCCCCAGCATTTT. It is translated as CASSPDSSYSNQPQHF.

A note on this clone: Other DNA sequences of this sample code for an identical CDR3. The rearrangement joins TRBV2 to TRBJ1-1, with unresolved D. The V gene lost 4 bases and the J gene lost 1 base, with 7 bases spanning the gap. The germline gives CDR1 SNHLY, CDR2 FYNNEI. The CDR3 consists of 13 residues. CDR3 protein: CASSGQPNTEAFF. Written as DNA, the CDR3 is TGTGCCAGCAGTGGACAACCGAACACTGAAGCTTTCTTT.

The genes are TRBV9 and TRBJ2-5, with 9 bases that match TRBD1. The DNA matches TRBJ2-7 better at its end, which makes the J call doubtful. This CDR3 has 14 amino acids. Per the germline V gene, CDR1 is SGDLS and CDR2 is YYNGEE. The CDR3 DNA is TGTGCCAGCAGCGGCGGGACAGGGCCCTACGAGCAGTACTTC. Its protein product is CASSGGTGPYEQYF.

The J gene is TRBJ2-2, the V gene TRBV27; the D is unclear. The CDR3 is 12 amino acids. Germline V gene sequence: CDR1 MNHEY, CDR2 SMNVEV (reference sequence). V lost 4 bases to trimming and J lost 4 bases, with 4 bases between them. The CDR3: CASSSFTGELFF. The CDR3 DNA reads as TGTGCCAGCAGTTCCTTCACCGGGGAGCTGTTTTTT.

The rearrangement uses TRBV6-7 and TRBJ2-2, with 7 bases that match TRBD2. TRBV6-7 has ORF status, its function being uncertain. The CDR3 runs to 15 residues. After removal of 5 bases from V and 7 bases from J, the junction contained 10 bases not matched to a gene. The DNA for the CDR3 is TGTGCCAGCAGTGCCGGGACGGCGGGGGTCGGGGAGCTGTTTTTT. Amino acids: CASSAGTAGVGELFF.

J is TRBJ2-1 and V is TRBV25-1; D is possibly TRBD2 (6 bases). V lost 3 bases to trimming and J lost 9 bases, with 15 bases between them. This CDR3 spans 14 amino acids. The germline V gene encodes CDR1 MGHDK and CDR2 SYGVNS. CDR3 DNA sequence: TGTGCCAGCAGTGAGGAGCGGGCCCTTTCTGAGCAGTTCTTC. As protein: CASSEERALSEQFF.

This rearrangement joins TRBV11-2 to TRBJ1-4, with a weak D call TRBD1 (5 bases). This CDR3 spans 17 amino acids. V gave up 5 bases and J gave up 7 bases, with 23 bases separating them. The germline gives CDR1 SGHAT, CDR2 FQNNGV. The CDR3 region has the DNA TGTGCCAGCAGCGGTCTGAGGCGGGACGTGGGAGGTGAAAAACTGTTTTTT. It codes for CASSGLRRDVGGEKLFF.

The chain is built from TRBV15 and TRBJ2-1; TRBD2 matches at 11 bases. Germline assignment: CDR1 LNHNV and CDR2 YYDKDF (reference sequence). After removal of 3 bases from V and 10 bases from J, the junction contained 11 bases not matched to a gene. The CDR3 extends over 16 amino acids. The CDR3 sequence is CATSSSSGGAPFEQFF. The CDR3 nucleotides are TGTGCCACCAGCAGTAGTAGCGGGGGGGCCCCTTTCGAGCAGTTCTTC.

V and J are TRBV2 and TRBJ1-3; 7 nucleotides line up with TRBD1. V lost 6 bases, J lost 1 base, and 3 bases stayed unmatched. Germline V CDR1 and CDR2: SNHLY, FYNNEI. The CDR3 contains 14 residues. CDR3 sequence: CASSKQGSGNTIYF. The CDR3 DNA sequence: TGTGCCAGCAGCAAACAGGGGTCTGGAAACACCATATATTTT.

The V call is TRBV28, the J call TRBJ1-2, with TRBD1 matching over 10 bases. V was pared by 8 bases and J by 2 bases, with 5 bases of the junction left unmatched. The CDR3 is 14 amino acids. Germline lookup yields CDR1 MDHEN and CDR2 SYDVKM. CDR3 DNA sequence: TGTGCCAGCCGACCGGGACAGGGGAACTATGGCTACACCTTC. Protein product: CASRPGQGNYGYTF.

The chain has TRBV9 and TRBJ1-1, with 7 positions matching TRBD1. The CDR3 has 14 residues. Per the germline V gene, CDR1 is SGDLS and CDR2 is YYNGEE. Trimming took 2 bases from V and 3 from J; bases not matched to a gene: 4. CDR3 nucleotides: TGTGCCAGCAGCGTCGGACAGGCCTACACTGAAGCTTTCTTT. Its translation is CASSVGQAYTEAFF.